Presented here are 14 T cell receptor beta chains from one specimen sequenced in a study of blood T cell repertoires in COVID-19. Sequencing was performed with immunoSEQ multiplex PCR; in TCRdb, only in-frame clones are kept and a portion is missing. The sample consists of fewer than 350,000 clones, just under 85% of them appearing once. Input material: peripheral blood. These receptors were taken from a woman aged 50 to 60 with active or convalescent COVID-19.

CDR3 bases: TGCGCCAGCAGCCAACGAGCGGGAGAGAACACCGGGGAGCTGTTTTTT. Translation gives CASSQRAGENTGELFF. The genes are TRBV4-1 and TRBJ2-2; 8 bases align to TRBD2. Losses at the gene ends were 2 bases for V and 1 base for J; bases not matched to a gene: 3. There are 16 residues in the CDR3. Germline V gene lookup returns CDR1 MGHRA and CDR2 YSYEKL.

This chain joins TRBV28 and TRBJ1-4, with 8 bases that match TRBD1. Germline V gene sequence: CDR1 MDHEN, CDR2 SYDVKM. J lost 5 bases, V lost 6 bases, and 5 bases had no gene match. This CDR3 comprises 14 residues. The CDR3 loop reads CASSTGTGNEKLFF. CDR3 DNA: TGTGCCAGCAGCACCGGGACAGGCAATGAAAAACTGTTTTTT.

The chain carries TRBV28 and TRBJ2-1; no reliable D call. This CDR3 region has 14 residues. V was trimmed by 6 bases and J by 0 bases, leaving 9 bases between them. CDR1 is MDHEN, CDR2 SYDVKM, per germline. The CDR3 loop reads CASRSPSSYNEQFF. The CDR3 DNA reads TGTGCCAGCAGGTCGCCGAGCTCCTACAATGAGCAGTTCTTC.

The rearrangement links TRBV6-5 to TRBJ1-5, with D unclear. CDR3 length equals 14 residues. The germline CDR1 and CDR2 sequences are MNHEY and SVGAGI. Trimming pared 10 bases from V and 0 bases from J, leaving 13 bases between. The CDR3 bases are TGTGCCAACGGCCGTGACTATAGCAATCAGCCCCAGCATTTT. Its protein is CANGRDYSNQPQHF.

The chain joins TRBV18 to TRBJ1-5; perhaps TRBD1 as D (6 bases). Germline CDR1 is KGHSH and CDR2 is LQKENI. With 4 bases removed from V and 1 base from J, the gap between germline ends came to 8 bases. The CDR3 runs to 14 residues. The CDR3 bases are TGTGCCAGCTCACTAGACAGGAGCAATCAGCCCCAGCATTTT. This codes for CASSLDRSNQPQHF.

In DNA, the CDR3 is TGTGCCAGCAGTGTGGAGAGGATTAACTATGGCTACACCTTC. This sequence encodes CASSVERINYGYTF. The rearrangement links TRBV2 to TRBJ1-2; no firm D call. The CDR3 runs to 14 residues. V lost 4 bases and J 1 base, leaving 10 bases between the germline ends. CDR1 is SNHLY and CDR2 is FYNNEI in the germline V gene.

Points on this clone: At one end the junction does not follow the germline gene, possibly because of a read error. CDR3 in amino acids: CASSLDGRGFSQYF. The CDR3 DNA reads as TGTGCCAGCAGTTTGGACGGCAGGGGGTTTTCCCAGTACTTC. V gene TRBV5-4 combines with J gene TRBJ2-5; 7 bases agree with TRBD1. The germline gives CDR1 SGHNT, CDR2 YYREEE (reference sequence). There are 14 residues in the CDR3.

J is TRBJ2-7 and V is TRBV28; possible D gene TRBD2, 5 bases. The V and J ends lost 4 bases and 2 bases respectively, with 15 bases between them. Germline V CDR1 and CDR2: MDHEN, SYDVKM. The CDR3 extends over 15 amino acids. CDR3 DNA sequence: TGTGCCAGCAGTTCCTCGGGATGGTCCACCTACGAGCAGTACTTC. Its translation: CASSSSGWSTYEQYF.

V gene TRBV28 combines with J gene TRBJ2-5; D is uncertain. Germline V CDR1 and CDR2: MDHEN, SYDVKM. V lost 3 bases and J lost 4, with 6 bases in between. The CDR3 loop spans 12 amino acids. The DNA for the CDR3 is TGTGCCAGCAGTTTCAACAGAGAGACCCAGTACTTC. The encoded protein is CASSFNRETQYF.

The rearrangement uses TRBV9 and TRBJ2-3; D might be TRBD2 (6 bases). Trimming took 4 bases from V and 4 from J, leaving 13 bases between them. The V gene's germline CDR1 is SGDLS and CDR2 YYNGEE. CDR3 length equals 14 residues. CDR3 DNA sequence: TGTGCCAGCAGCAATACTCCGGGAGCAGATACGCAGTATTTT. Translated: CASSNTPGADTQYF.

The chain carries TRBV18 and TRBJ1-1; a weak D match, TRBD1 (6 bases). V gave up 3 bases and J gave up 6 bases, with 11 bases separating them. This CDR3 comprises 13 residues. CDR1 and CDR2 (germline): KGHSH, LQKENI. The DNA for the CDR3 is TGTGCCAGCTCACCTGGACAGAGGGCTGAAGCTTTCTTT. Amino acid sequence: CASSPGQRAEAFF.

This chain connects TRBV29-1 to TRBJ1-2; D might be TRBD1 (5 bases). Trimming removed 7 bases from V and 6 bases from J, with 12 bases in between. CDR1 and CDR2 from the germline V gene are SQVTM and ANQGSEA. This CDR3 is built from 11 residues. The CDR3 is CSGGEADGYTF. CDR3 nucleotide sequence: TGCAGCGGGGGGGAGGCGGATGGCTACACCTTC.

This chain connects TRBV18 to TRBJ2-7; 9 bases agree with TRBD1. Germline CDR1 is KGHSH and CDR2 is LQKENI. J lost 2 bases, V lost 6 bases, and 2 bases had no gene match. This CDR3 has 13 amino acids. The DNA for the CDR3 is TGTGCCAGCTCTGGACAGGGGACCTACGAGCAGTACTTC. Translation: CASSGQGTYEQYF.

This clone showed up just a few times. The chain links TRBV5-1 to TRBJ1-2; the D is unclear. Between the trimmed V and J ends, which lost 0 bases and 3 bases, there was a span of 9 bases. Germline V gene lookup returns CDR1 SGHRS and CDR2 YFSETQ. This CDR3 is 14 amino acids long. In DNA form, the CDR3 reads TGCGCCAGCAGCTTGGCCAGCCGGGACTATGGCTACACCTTC. Translated, it gives CASSLASRDYGYTF.